This TCR beta chain was profiled in a study of blood T cell repertoires in COVID-19. The length of the CDR3 is 15 residues. V lost 6 bases and J lost 8; bases outside the gene matches: 13. Germline loops: CDR1 SGHTA, CDR2 FQGTGA. In the original workflow: It was from reference gene primer amplification that nucleated cell counts were estimated. Clones were read by immunoSEQ multiplex PCR, and TCRdb kept only the in-frame ones, dropping some. The DNA gave D and trimming, while V, J and clone size come from that table. This sample has about 250,000 clones, with about 83% found just once. The V gene is TRBV7-3, the J gene TRBJ1-2, with 9 bases fitting TRBD1. Sequenced material: peripheral blood. The clonotype originates from a man in his fifties or sixties with acute or convalescent COVID-19. CDR3 sequence: CASRTAGDRVRGYTF. CDR3 nucleotide sequence: TGTGCCAGCAGGACCGCCGGGGACAGGGTGCGCGGCTACACCTTC.